The clone carrying this T cell receptor (beta chain) was seen ten or more times. The target antigen is unknown. The authors sequenced patients whose flow cytometry had shown CD8+CD57+ cell expansion. Severe acquired aplastic anemia affected all patients. Blood was sampled before the patients had received any therapy. CDR3 and TCR beta VDJ profiling relied on genomic DNA as the template. From the reads, TCRdb called clonotypes with MiXCR, one entry per CDR3 protein. This table has about 180,000 distinct CDR3 sequences, around half appearing once. The record originates from a study of CD8+CD57+ T cells in acquired aplastic anemia. Study-level background: DNA recovered from sorted CD4+ and CD8+ cells had a mean of approximately 3.2 ug. Whole-study findings and limits: The same twenty-nine CD8+ CDR3 sequences occurred in patients and in controls.

The origin of this receptor is a human donor with aplastic anemia. The sample comprised sorted CD4+, CD8+, or CD8+CD57+ T cells (not recorded which) from PBMCs.

CDR3 in amino acids: CSARPGGTNTEAFF. The CDR3 DNA is TGCAGTGCTAGACCAGGGGGTACAAACACTGAAGCTTTCTTT. This chain joins TRBV20-1 and TRBJ1-1, with TRBD1 matching 7 bases. The V gene's germline CDR1 is DFQATT and CDR2 SNEGSKA (reference sequence). The CDR3 runs 14 residues. V trimming: 2 bases; J trimming: 2 bases; junction bases outside the gene matches: 5.